This is a list of T cell receptor beta chains from one sample in a study of T-cell reconstitution after alpha-beta-depleted transplantation in children. Via MiXCR, TCRdb re-called the PCR reads, giving one row per CDR3 protein. The sample records about 350,000 distinct CDR3 sequences, roughly 15% being singletons. This specimen was PBMCs, mostly from graft donor cells, taken 360 days after TCRalphabeta/CD19-depleted stem cell transplant. The source is a male patient aged 2 to 9 who had a stem cell transplant for acute lymphoblastic leukemia, so the T cells may come from the graft donor. Each CDR3 is given with its conserved first and last residue. Fields, in order: V gene, D gene, J gene, clone size, CDR3 protein, CDR3 DNA. The D gene is left open where the match is weak. Clone size is stated in some rows and not others, as once, few, many or a class when expanded.

V: TRBV12-3/TRBV12-4; D: NA; J: TRBJ2-5; size: few; CDR3: CASSLNRVQYF; DNA: TGTGCCAGCAGTCTAAACAGGGTCCAGTACTTC
V: TRBV6-2/TRBV6-3; D: TRBD2; J: TRBJ2-1; size: NA; CDR3: CASSYSWARLASYNEQFF; DNA: TGTGCCAGCAGTTACTCCTGGGCCCGACTAGCGAGTTACAATGAGCAGTTCTTC
V: TRBV10-3; D: TRBD2; J: TRBJ2-1; size: many; CDR3: CAISGGSAGGFSYNEQFF; DNA: TGTGCCATCAGTGGGGGGTCGGCGGGAGGGTTCTCCTACAATGAGCAGTTCTTC
V: TRBV12-3/TRBV12-4; D: TRBD1; J: TRBJ2-5; size: NA; CDR3: CASSRDSWKSLETQYF; DNA: TGTGCCAGCAGTCGGGACAGCTGGAAAAGCTTAGAGACCCAGTACTTC
V: TRBV7-2; D: NA; J: TRBJ2-3; size: many; CDR3: CASSTDSTDTQYF; DNA: TGTGCCAGCTCGACGGACAGCACAGATACGCAGTATTTT
V: TRBV6-1; D: NA; J: TRBJ1-5; size: NA; CDR3: CASTQTRGMQPQHF; DNA: TGTGCCAGCACCCAAACCAGGGGTATGCAGCCCCAGCATTTT
V: TRBV5-1; D: NA; J: TRBJ2-3; size: NA; CDR3: CASGDRSDGTDTQYF; DNA: TGCGCCAGCGGGGACAGATCCGACGGGACTGATACGCAGTATTTT
V: TRBV29-1; D: NA; J: TRBJ2-7; size: few; CDR3: CSVTVSTIYEQYF; DNA: TGCAGCGTTACGGTGTCAACAATCTACGAGCAGTACTTC
V: TRBV6-5; D: TRBD2; J: TRBJ2-1; size: many; CDR3: CACGTSGAYYNEQFF; DNA: TGTGCCTGCGGGACTAGCGGGGCGTATTACAATGAGCAGTTCTTC
V: TRBV20-1; D: NA; J: TRBJ2-3; size: NA; CDR3: CSARPPGVTTDTQYF; DNA: TGCAGTGCTAGGCCACCGGGGGTCACCACAGATACGCAGTATTTT
V: TRBV12-3/TRBV12-4; D: NA; J: TRBJ1-1; size: many; CDR3: CASSSQDRNTEAFF; DNA: TGTGCCAGCAGTTCCCAGGACAGGAACACTGAAGCTTTCTTT
V: TRBV18; D: NA; J: TRBJ1-1; size: NA; CDR3: CASSPYRVLNTEAFF; DNA: TGTGCCAGCTCACCGTACAGAGTATTGAACACTGAAGCTTTCTTT
V: TRBV12-5; D: NA; J: TRBJ2-3; size: NA; CDR3: CASGRRGGGTDTQYF; DNA: TGTGCTAGTGGCCGCCGAGGGGGGGGCACAGATACGCAGTATTTT
V: TRBV28; D: NA; J: TRBJ2-4; size: few; CDR3: CASSVLTGEGIQYF; DNA: TGTGCCAGCAGTGTCCTCACAGGGGAGGGCATTCAGTACTTC
V: TRBV7-2; D: NA; J: TRBJ1-3; size: few; CDR3: CASSLVVGLSGNTIYF; DNA: TGTGCCAGCAGCTTAGTGGTGGGCCTCTCTGGAAACACCATATATTTT
V: TRBV3-1; D: TRBD2; J: TRBJ2-1; size: NA; CDR3: CASSHHMTSGSTDNEQFF; DNA: TGTGCCAGCAGCCACCACATGACTAGCGGGAGTACCGACAATGAGCAGTTCTTC
V: TRBV6-2/TRBV6-3; D: TRBD1; J: TRBJ2-7; size: NA; CDR3: CASRVDRVDEQYF; DNA: TGTGCCAGCAGGGTGGACAGGGTGGACGAGCAGTACTTC
V: TRBV2; D: NA; J: TRBJ2-7; size: NA; CDR3: CASSGSPEQYF; DNA: TGTGCCAGCAGCGGATCCCCCGAGCAGTACTTC
V: TRBV12-3/TRBV12-4; D: NA; J: TRBJ2-3; size: few; CDR3: CASSSIGGKAIHTQYF; DNA: TGTGCCAGCAGTTCCATCGGCGGGAAAGCGATCCATACGCAGTATTTT
V: TRBV29-1; D: NA; J: TRBJ2-1; size: few; CDR3: CSVRWEDEQFF; DNA: TGCAGCGTTAGGTGGGAGGATGAGCAGTTCTTC
V: TRBV29-1; D: NA; J: TRBJ2-5; size: few; CDR3: CSVHHLREWRETQYF; DNA: TGCAGCGTTCACCATCTACGGGAGTGGCGGGAGACCCAGTACTTC
V: TRBV6-2/TRBV6-3; D: NA; J: TRBJ1-1; size: many; CDR3: CASSYSGVPEAFF; DNA: TGTGCCAGCAGTTACTCTGGGGTTCCTGAAGCTTTCTTT
V: TRBV12-5; D: NA; J: TRBJ1-3; size: NA; CDR3: CASGLFPPGRGSPGNTIYF; DNA: TGTGCTAGTGGTTTGTTTCCCCCGGGTCGTGGGTCTCCTGGAAACACCATATATTTT
V: TRBV6-5; D: NA; J: TRBJ2-1; size: once; CDR3: CASSYSFDILPYDEQFF; DNA: TGTGCCAGCAGTTACTCATTCGATATCCTACCATATGATGAGCAGTTCTTC
V: TRBV19; D: TRBD1; J: TRBJ1-5; size: NA; CDR3: CASSSDDRDPQPQHF; DNA: TGTGCCAGTAGTTCCGACGACAGGGATCCTCAGCCCCAGCATTTT
V: TRBV12-3/TRBV12-4; D: TRBD2; J: TRBJ2-1; size: NA; CDR3: CASRASGRENEQFF; DNA: TGTGCCAGCAGAGCTAGCGGGAGAGAGAATGAGCAGTTCTTC
V: TRBV7-2; D: NA; J: TRBJ1-6; size: few; CDR3: CASSPRWGDSPLHF; DNA: TGTGCCAGCAGCCCCCGATGGGGCGATTCACCCCTCCACTTT
V: TRBV14; D: NA; J: TRBJ2-5; size: many; CDR3: CASSPYLGTLQETQYF; DNA: TGTGCCAGCAGCCCCTACCTCGGGACTTTGCAAGAGACCCAGTACTTC
V: TRBV29-1; D: NA; J: TRBJ2-7; size: NA; CDR3: CSVQERMRSEQYF; DNA: TGCAGCGTGCAGGAGAGAATGAGGAGCGAGCAGTACTTC
V: TRBV28; D: TRBD1; J: TRBJ2-5; size: NA; CDR3: CASMETGQETQYF; DNA: TGTGCCAGTATGGAGACAGGGCAAGAGACCCAGTACTTC
V: TRBV29-1; D: TRBD1; J: TRBJ2-7; size: many; CDR3: CSVDRGLNEQYF; DNA: TGCAGCGTTGACAGGGGGCTCAACGAGCAGTACTTC
V: TRBV7-2; D: TRBD2; J: TRBJ2-1; size: NA; CDR3: CASSFLALAAYNEQFF; DNA: TGTGCCAGCAGCTTCCTAGCACTAGCGGCCTACAATGAGCAGTTCTTC
V: TRBV27; D: TRBD2; J: TRBJ2-5; size: few; CDR3: CASRMWTSGTQETQYF; DNA: TGTGCCAGCAGGATGTGGACTAGCGGGACCCAAGAGACCCAGTACTTC
V: TRBV5-1; D: NA; J: TRBJ2-7; size: NA; CDR3: CASSLSRGSLEQYF; DNA: TGCGCCAGCAGCCTATCACGAGGTAGCCTTGAGCAGTACTTC
V: TRBV10-3; D: TRBD2; J: TRBJ2-5; size: many; CDR3: CASRGLAEETQYF; DNA: TGTGCCAGCAGAGGGCTAGCGGAAGAGACCCAGTACTTC
V: TRBV4-1; D: NA; J: TRBJ1-5; size: few; CDR3: CASSPTGGSNQPQHF; DNA: TGCGCCAGCAGCCCCACTGGGGGCAGTAATCAGCCCCAGCATTTT